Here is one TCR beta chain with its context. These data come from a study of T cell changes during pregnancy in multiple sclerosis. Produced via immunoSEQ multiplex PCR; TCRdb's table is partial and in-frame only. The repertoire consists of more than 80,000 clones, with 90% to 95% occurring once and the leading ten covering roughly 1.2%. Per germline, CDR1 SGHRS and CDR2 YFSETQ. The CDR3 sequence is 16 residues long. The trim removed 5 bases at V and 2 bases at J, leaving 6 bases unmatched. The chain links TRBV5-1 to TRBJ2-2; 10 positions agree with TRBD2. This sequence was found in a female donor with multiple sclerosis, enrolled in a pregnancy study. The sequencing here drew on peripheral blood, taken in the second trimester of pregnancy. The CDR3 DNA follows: TGCGCCAGCAGTCCCGGGACTAGCGTCAACACCGGGGAGCTGTTTTTT. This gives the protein CASSPGTSVNTGELFF.